Following are 28 T cell receptor beta chains from one sample sequenced in a study of blood T cell repertoires in COVID-19. TCRdb's copy holds only in-frame clones and misses some; the assay was immunoSEQ multiplex PCR. The repertoire holds roughly 250,000 clones, 85% to 90% seen once, with under 2.5% in the top ten. The specimen sequenced was PBMCs or T cells enriched from blood (not recorded which). These TCRs come from a woman younger than 35 who had recovered from COVID-19.

V usage is TRBV4-2 and J usage is TRBJ2-5; possible D gene TRBD1, 6 bases. CDR3 length: 15 residues. Germline V gene lookup returns CDR1 LGHNA and CDR2 YNFKEQ. The V and J ends lost 2 bases and 2 bases respectively, with 12 bases between them. Here the CDR3 reads CASSQRSRGQETQYF. The CDR3 region has the DNA TGTGCCAGCAGCCAACGTTCTAGGGGGCAAGAGACCCAGTACTTC.

The rearrangement uses TRBV5-8 and TRBJ1-5; D not certain. Germline V gene lookup returns CDR1 SGHTS and CDR2 YDEGEE. V gave up 2 bases and J gave up 6 bases, with 18 bases separating them. The CDR3 contains 16 residues. CDR3 nucleotides: TGTGCCAGCAGCTTTAAGAGCGGGGAAGTGGGTCAGCCCCAGCATTTT. Protein sequence: CASSFKSGEVGQPQHF.

The chain recombines TRBV12-5 with TRBJ2-7; D gene ambiguous. Germline CDR1 reads LGHNT; CDR2 reads FRNRAP. The CDR3 is 14 amino acids. V was shortened by 1 base and J by 4 bases, with 11 bases between the two germline ends. The CDR3 DNA sequence: TGTGCTAGTGGTTTGGGTACCGCGAGGTACGAGCAGTACTTC. Amino acids: CASGLGTARYEQYF.

This sequence joins TRBV5-1 and TRBJ2-1; 8 bases are a match to TRBD2. The CDR3 sequence is 15 residues long. Germline assignment: CDR1 SGHRS and CDR2 YFSETQ. J lost 5 bases, V lost 1 base, and 5 bases had no gene match. CDR3 protein: CASSLLPAGDNEQFF. DNA for the CDR3: TGCGCCAGCAGCTTGCTCCCAGCGGGGGACAATGAGCAGTTCTTC.

The chain combines TRBV15 with TRBJ2-5; TRBD2 matches at 10 bases. Trimming cost V 1 base and J 5 bases; bases outside gene matches: 1. The CDR3 sequence is 14 residues long. The V gene's germline CDR1 is LNHNV and CDR2 YYDKDF (reference sequence). CDR3 nucleotides: TGTGCCACCAGCAGAGGACTAGCGGGTGAGACCCAGTACTTC. It codes for CATSRGLAGETQYF.

The rearrangement links TRBV10-1 to TRBJ2-2; D is ambiguous. The CDR3 extends over 13 amino acids. Between the trimmed V and J ends, which lost 8 bases and 1 base, there was a span of 8 bases. From germline, CDR1 is WNHNN and CDR2 SYGVQD (reference sequence). The CDR3 coding sequence is TGCGCCAGCTCACGAGTGAACACCGGGGAGCTGTTTTTT. As protein: CASSRVNTGELFF.

Written as DNA, the CDR3 is TGTGCCAGCCACCAAAGTGGCGGTTCCTACGAGCAGTACTTC. It encodes CASHQSGGSYEQYF. This chain links TRBV7-9 with TRBJ2-7; D ambiguous. Germline CDR1 reads SEHNR; CDR2 reads FQNEAQ (reference sequence). V dropped 8 bases and J dropped 1 base, with 15 bases sitting between them. The CDR3 is 14 residues long.

The V call is TRBV29-1, the J call TRBJ2-1; possibly TRBD1 for D (6 bases). Between the trimmed V and J ends, which lost 4 bases and 1 base, there was a span of 14 bases. This CDR3 has 15 amino acids. Germline V gives CDR1 SQVTM, CDR2 ANQGSEA. The DNA of the CDR3 is TGCAGCGTTGGGCAAAGCGGACAGTCCTACAATGAGCAGTTCTTC. Its translation: CSVGQSGQSYNEQFF.

The chain recombines TRBV7-3 with TRBJ2-2; unclear D gene. The germline gives CDR1 SGHTA, CDR2 FQGTGA. The CDR3 has 14 residues. V was trimmed by 7 bases and J by 6 bases, leaving 15 bases between them. Here the CDR3 reads CASNPGFDSGELFF. CDR3 nucleotides: TGTGCCAGCAACCCCGGGTTCGACTCCGGGGAGCTGTTTTTT.

V and J are TRBV7-9 and TRBJ2-1; D perhaps matches TRBD2 (6 bases). Trimming pared 5 bases from V and 5 bases from J, leaving 10 bases between. CDR3 size: 13 residues. The germline gives CDR1 SEHNR, CDR2 FQNEAQ (reference sequence). The CDR3 here is CASSRRGDNEQFF. In DNA, the CDR3 is TGTGCCAGCAGCCGGAGGGGAGACAATGAGCAGTTCTTC.

This clone appeared a few times. This sequence joins TRBV28 and TRBJ2-7, with TRBD1 matching over 9 bases. The germline gives CDR1 MDHEN, CDR2 SYDVKM. The CDR3 runs 14 residues. J gave up 4 bases and V 6 bases, and 7 bases lay outside the gene matches. This CDR3 reads CASSTGTGLYEQYF. Written as DNA, the CDR3 is TGTGCCAGCAGCACCGGGACAGGGTTATACGAGCAGTACTTC.

The chain recombines TRBV7-3 with TRBJ1-1; D is possibly TRBD1 (5 bases). Trimming removed 4 bases at V and 5 bases at J, with 11 bases between. This CDR3 is built from 13 residues. Germline values: CDR1 SGHTA, CDR2 FQGTGA. The CDR3 reads CASSSTRGTEAFF. CDR3 in DNA: TGTGCCAGCAGCTCGACCCGGGGGACTGAAGCTTTCTTT. The full variable domain, rest sourced from reference TRBV7-3 and TRBJ1-1, is GAGVSQTPSNKVTEKGKYVELRCDPISGHTALYWYRQSLGQGPEFLIYFQGTGAADDSGLPNDRFFAVRPEGSVSTLKIQRTERGDSAVYLCASSSTRGTEAFFGQGTRLTVV.

This chain joins TRBV6-6 and TRBJ1-1, with D tentatively TRBD1 (6 bases). Trimming removed 6 bases from V and 1 base from J, with 15 bases in between. Looked up from germline, CDR1 is MNHNY and CDR2 is SVGAGI (reference sequence). This CDR3 is built from 15 residues. The CDR3 spells CASSLQGQQNTEAFF. The CDR3 DNA follows: TGTGCCAGCAGCCTACAAGGACAGCAGAACACTGAAGCTTTCTTT.

The rearrangement links TRBV11-2 to TRBJ1-4, with TRBD1 as a possible D gene (6 bases). The CDR3 spans 14 residues. Germline V gene lookup returns CDR1 SGHAT and CDR2 FQNNGV. V dropped 4 bases and J dropped 6 bases, with 12 bases sitting between them. CDR3 in amino acids: CASSSWGLDEKLFF. CDR3 DNA sequence: TGTGCCAGCAGCTCCTGGGGGCTTGATGAAAAACTGTTTTTT.

The chain is built from TRBV28 and TRBJ1-1; D is unclear. The CDR3 totals 12 residues. The V gene lost 9 bases and the J gene lost 1 base, with 9 bases spanning the gap. In germline, CDR1 is MDHEN, CDR2 SYDVKM. The CDR3 here is CASNKQNTEAFF. In DNA, the CDR3 is TGTGCCAGTAACAAACAGAACACTGAAGCTTTCTTT.

The CDR3 nucleotides are TGTGCCAGCAGCTTATTGGAGGGGGCAACTGAAGCTTTCTTT. Translating gives CASSLLEGATEAFF. This chain links TRBV7-9 with TRBJ1-1; TRBD1 matches 7 bases. The trim removed 2 bases at V and 5 bases at J, leaving 5 bases unmatched. The CDR3 consists of 14 residues. Germline assignment: CDR1 SEHNR and CDR2 FQNEAQ (reference sequence). Full variable domain (missing parts from reference TRBV7-9 and TRBJ1-1): DTGVSQNPRHKITKRGQNVTFRCDPISEHNRLYWYRQTLGQGPEFLTYFQNEAQLEKSRLLSDRFSAERPKGSFSTLEIQRTEQGDSAMYLCASSLLEGATEAFFGQGTRLTVV.

V usage is TRBV5-4 and J usage is TRBJ1-4; TRBD1 agrees at 8 bases. The CDR3 has 15 amino acids. Germline-derived CDR1 and CDR2 are SGHNT and YYREEE (reference sequence). J lost 7 bases, V lost 1 base, and 6 bases had no gene match. The CDR3 loop is CASSLPGTGTEKLFF. CDR3 nucleotide sequence: TGTGCCAGCAGCTTGCCTGGGACAGGAACTGAAAAACTGTTTTTT.

This clone came up a few times. The genes are TRBV18 and TRBJ2-1; 9 bases map to TRBD2. CDR3 size: 13 residues. CDR1 and CDR2 from the germline V gene are KGHSH and LQKENI. Trimming took 11 bases from V and 10 from J; bases not matched to a gene: 12. This chain's CDR3 is CACAGGGAFEQFF. CDR3 nucleotides: TGTGCCTGCGCTGGCGGGGGGGCCTTCGAGCAGTTCTTC. Full variable domain (missing parts from reference TRBV18 and TRBJ2-1): NAGVMQNPRHLVRRRGQEARLRCSPMKGHSHVYWYRQLPEEGLKFMVYLQKENIIDESGMPKERFSAEFPKEGPSILRIQQVVRGDSAAYFCACAGGGAFEQFFGPGTRLTVL.

The chain is built from TRBV18 and TRBJ1-1; 7 bases match TRBD1. V shed 3 bases and J 7 bases; nucleotides not matched to a gene: 5. Germline V lookup: CDR1 KGHSH, CDR2 LQKENI. CDR3 size: 13 residues. CDR3 amino acids: CASSPDRVGEAFF. Here the CDR3 DNA reads TGTGCCAGCTCACCCGACAGGGTCGGTGAAGCTTTCTTT.

The chain has TRBV2 and TRBJ1-4, with 11 bases fitting TRBD1. Trimming took 8 bases from V and 4 from J; bases not matched to a gene: 6. CDR3 length: 15 residues. Germline CDR1 SNHLY, CDR2 FYNNEI. The CDR3 DNA follows: TGTGCCAGCGGTGGGGACAGGGGGATTAATGAAAAACTGTTTTTT. It encodes CASGGDRGINEKLFF.

The chain is built from TRBV7-8 and TRBJ2-7; D call uncertain. CDR3 length: 12 residues. Germline V gives CDR1 SGHVS, CDR2 FQNEAQ. Trimming took off 2 bases at V and 4 bases at J, with 6 bases between the two ends. The CDR3 nucleotides read TGTGCCAGCAGCTTATCGTTGTACGAGCAGTACTTC. Residues: CASSLSLYEQYF.

This clone has more than one count but fewer than ten. This chain uses TRBV5-1 with TRBJ2-3; 12 nucleotides agree with TRBD2. The CDR3 contains 15 residues. Trimming took 2 bases from V and 5 from J; bases not matched to a gene: 3. The germline CDR1 and CDR2 sequences are SGHRS and YFSETQ. CDR3 sequence: CASSFLAGGIDTQYF. The CDR3 nucleotides read TGCGCCAGCAGCTTTCTAGCGGGGGGGATAGATACGCAGTATTTT.

The gene calls are TRBV5-1 and TRBJ1-2; the D gene is possibly TRBD1 (6 bases). V shed 4 bases and J shed 2 bases, with 12 bases lying between them. In germline, CDR1 is SGHRS, CDR2 YFSETQ. The CDR3 has 14 amino acids. CDR3 DNA sequence: TGCGCCAGCAGCCCCGCCCAGGGGAACTATGGCTACACCTTC. This encodes CASSPAQGNYGYTF.

The rearrangement uses TRBV6-1 and TRBJ1-2; D is possibly TRBD1 (5 bases). Between the trimmed V and J ends, which lost 4 bases and 2 bases, there was a span of 17 bases. The CDR3 contains 16 residues. The germline V gene encodes CDR1 MNHNS and CDR2 SASEGT. DNA for the CDR3: TGTGCCAGCAGTGCCTTGACAGTGACCGGGAACTATGGCTACACCTTC. Translation: CASSALTVTGNYGYTF.

The rearrangement uses TRBV20-1 and TRBJ1-5, with D unclear. V was pared by 3 bases and J by 6 bases, with 12 bases between. Germline V lookup: CDR1 DFQATT, CDR2 SNEGSKA (reference sequence). CDR3 length: 13 amino acids. The CDR3 loop reads CSASGPAGQPQHF. The CDR3 DNA reads TGCAGTGCTAGTGGTCCTGCGGGTCAGCCCCAGCATTTT.

V is TRBV5-4 and J is TRBJ1-2, with 8 bases matching TRBD1. The CDR3 runs to 14 residues. Germline loops: CDR1 SGHNT, CDR2 YYREEE (reference sequence). The J segment lost 6 bases and the V segment lost 2 bases, leaving 6 bases of the junction unmatched. CDR3 residues: CASSFEDREHGYTF. The CDR3 DNA sequence: TGTGCCAGCAGCTTCGAGGACAGGGAACATGGCTACACCTTC.

This chain joins TRBV5-6 and TRBJ2-7; TRBD1 matches 9 bases. Germline V gene lookup returns CDR1 SGHDT and CDR2 YYEEEE. The J segment lost 1 base and the V segment lost 0 bases, leaving 5 bases of the junction unmatched. This CDR3 has 16 residues. The CDR3 reads CASSLVSGQGSYEQYF. CDR3 DNA sequence: TGTGCCAGCAGCTTGGTTTCGGGACAGGGTTCCTACGAGCAGTACTTC.

The chain combines TRBV19 with TRBJ1-2; D gene ambiguous. In germline, CDR1 is LNHDA, CDR2 SQIVND (reference sequence). This CDR3 is built from 12 residues. Trimming took off 6 bases at V and 2 bases at J, with 7 bases between the two ends. CDR3 in amino acids: CASRETNYGYTF. In DNA form, the CDR3 reads TGTGCCAGTAGAGAGACAAACTATGGCTACACCTTC.